These 23 T cell receptor beta chains share one sample of origin, sequenced in a study of blood T cell repertoires in COVID-19. Only in-frame clones appear in the TCRdb table, and some are missing; sequencing was by immunoSEQ multiplex PCR. The table records roughly 160,000 clones, 80% of them present only once. Input material: PBMCs or T cells enriched from blood (not recorded which). These receptors came from a woman aged 55-69 years who had recovered from COVID-19.

This sequence joins TRBV6-5 and TRBJ1-6, with 8 bases matching TRBD1. The ends lost 7 bases at V and 8 bases at J; junction bases unmatched: 7. The length of the CDR3 is 14 residues. The germline V gene has CDR1 MNHEY and CDR2 SVGAGI. The CDR3, as DNA: TGTGCCAGCACCCGGGACAGGATAGATTCACCCCTCCACTTT. Translation: CASTRDRIDSPLHF.

The chain joins TRBV5-5 to TRBJ2-7, with TRBD1 matching 11 bases. Germline trimming cut 4 bases from V and 7 bases from J; bases unmatched to any gene: 10. CDR1 is SGHKS and CDR2 is YYEKEE in the germline V gene (reference sequence). The CDR3 contains 15 residues. Here the CDR3 DNA reads TGTGCCAGCAGCCTCACCGGGACAGGGGGGAGGGAGCAGTACTTC. It codes for CASSLTGTGGREQYF. Based on the CDR3 plus reference TRBV5-5 and TRBJ2-7, the full variable domain is DAGVTQSPTHLIKTRGQQVTLRCSPISGHKSVSWYQQVLGQGPQFIFQYYEKEERGRGNFPDRFSARQFPNYSSELNVNALLLGDSALYLCASSLTGTGGREQYFGPGTRLTVT.

This clone was recorded a few times. The chain joins TRBV2 to TRBJ1-5, with unresolved D. The germline V gene has CDR1 SNHLY and CDR2 FYNNEI. The CDR3 covers 20 residues. The V end was cut by 0 bases, the J end by 0 bases, with 21 bases between. CDR3 DNA sequence: TGTGCCAGCAGTGAAGCTAAGTCCTGGCAGGCTTACTCTAGCAATCAGCCCCAGCATTTT. Amino acid sequence: CASSEAKSWQAYSSNQPQHF.

The chain uses TRBV5-1 and TRBJ2-3; 8 bases fit TRBD1. CDR3 length: 14 residues. The germline CDR1 and CDR2 sequences are SGHRS and YFSETQ. The trim removed 6 bases at V and 3 bases at J, leaving 6 bases unmatched. The CDR3 DNA reads TGCGCCAGCACGTTACAGGGGGTAACAGATACGCAGTATTTT. This sequence encodes CASTLQGVTDTQYF. Combining the CDR3 with reference TRBV5-1 and TRBJ2-3 gives the whole variable domain KAGVTQTPRYLIKTRGQQVTLSCSPISGHRSVSWYQQTPGQGLQFLFEYFSETQRNKGNFPGRFSGRQFSNSRSEMNVSTLELGDSALYLCASTLQGVTDTQYFGPGTRLTVL.

This chain connects TRBV19 to TRBJ1-2; D is possibly TRBD1 (5 bases). The CDR3 has 15 residues. Germline CDR1 and CDR2: LNHDA and SQIVND (reference sequence). V lost 3 bases and J 3 bases, leaving 14 bases between the germline ends. In DNA form, the CDR3 reads TGTGCCAGTAGTATTCGCCAGGGTCGAGACTATGGCTACACCTTC. Its protein is CASSIRQGRDYGYTF.

Details on this clone: Relative to the germline gene, one junction end is altered; a read error may explain this. The rearrangement joins TRBV7-6 to TRBJ2-5; 14 bases line up with TRBD2. Germline V gene data show CDR1 as SGHVS and CDR2 as FNYEAQ. There are 14 residues in the CDR3. The CDR3 sequence is CASSPTGTSGGQNF. The CDR3 region has the DNA TGTGCCAGCAGCCCAACCGGGACTAGCGGGGGTCAGAACTTC.

The chain has TRBV7-9 and TRBJ1-6; tentatively, D is TRBD1 (6 bases). V was pared by 4 bases and J by 8 bases, with 9 bases between. The CDR3 has 13 amino acids. Germline assignment: CDR1 SEHNR and CDR2 FQNEAQ (reference sequence). CDR3 loop: CASSSDSYSPLHF. The CDR3 bases are TGTGCCAGCAGCTCGGACAGCTATTCACCCCTCCACTTT.

This clone was recorded only once. This chain connects TRBV5-5 to TRBJ1-5; 7 bases agree with TRBD1. Germline V CDR1 and CDR2: SGHKS, YYEKEE (reference sequence). The CDR3 runs 15 residues. The J segment lost 1 base and the V segment lost 4 bases, leaving 5 bases of the junction unmatched. CDR3 bases: TGTGCCAGCAGCCTGACAGGGTTGAGCAATCAGCCCCAGCATTTT. Translated: CASSLTGLSNQPQHF.

V usage is TRBV7-9 and J usage is TRBJ2-3; 11 positions agree with TRBD2. The CDR3 runs 17 residues. CDR1 and CDR2 from the germline V gene are SEHNR and FQNEAQ (reference sequence). Trimming took 5 bases from V and 1 from J; bases not matched to a gene: 8. The DNA of the CDR3 is TGTGCCAGCAGCCCATTCCCGACTAGCGGGGGCACAGATACGCAGTATTTT. This encodes CASSPFPTSGGTDTQYF.

The CDR3 reads CASSGTGTGNSGNTIYF. As DNA, the CDR3 is TGTGCCAGCAGCGGAACCGGGACAGGGAACTCTGGAAACACCATATATTTT. This chain uses TRBV5-6 with TRBJ1-3, with 9 positions matching TRBD1. CDR3 length: 17 amino acids. The junction had 8 bases not matched to a gene; V was cut back by 4 bases and J by 0 bases. The germline gives CDR1 SGHDT, CDR2 YYEEEE.

This clone was counted once. The chain combines TRBV4-1 with TRBJ2-2, with D perhaps matching TRBD2 (5 bases). Germline CDR1 and CDR2: MGHRA and YSYEKL. Trimming pared 0 bases from V and 3 bases from J, leaving 14 bases between. This CDR3 has 17 amino acids. The CDR3: CASSQDSPYGDTGELFF. The CDR3 DNA follows: TGCGCCAGCAGCCAAGATTCCCCTTACGGGGACACCGGGGAGCTGTTTTTT.

The rearrangement links TRBV2 to TRBJ1-2; D gene unclear. This CDR3 region has 13 residues. Germline V gene sequence: CDR1 SNHLY, CDR2 FYNNEI. V lost 4 bases, J lost 4 bases, and 10 bases lay in between. DNA for the CDR3: TGTGCCAGCAGTGTGCCAGAAACCTATGGCTACACCTTC. This gives the protein CASSVPETYGYTF.

This chain joins TRBV3-1 (or the pseudogene TRBV3-2) and TRBJ2-3; possible D gene TRBD2, 6 bases. The CDR3 covers 14 residues. V lost 4 bases and J 5 bases, leaving 13 bases between the germline ends. Germline V gene sequence: CDR1 LGHDT, CDR2 YNNKEL (reference sequence). Here the CDR3 reads CASSPGTEGDTQYF. The DNA of the CDR3 is TGTGCCAGCAGCCCCGGGACGGAGGGAGATACGCAGTATTTT.

The V and J genes are TRBV19 and TRBJ1-1; a weak D match, TRBD1 (6 bases). The CDR3 spans 17 residues. V gave up 3 bases and J gave up 0 bases, with 17 bases separating them. Germline CDR1 LNHDA, CDR2 SQIVND (reference sequence). Written as DNA, the CDR3 is TGTGCCAGTAGTATGTCGGGACAAAAAATTATGAACACTGAAGCTTTCTTT. It specifies CASSMSGQKIMNTEAFF.

This clone has a handful of counts. This chain uses TRBV27 with TRBJ1-1; 7 bases align to TRBD1. The V and J ends lost 3 bases and 7 bases, in that order; junction bases with no gene match: 8. The CDR3 runs 14 residues. Germline CDR1 is MNHEY and CDR2 is SMNVEV (reference sequence). The CDR3 region is CASSLYSTGVEAFF. CDR3 nucleotide sequence: TGTGCCAGCAGTTTGTACAGCACAGGGGTTGAAGCTTTCTTT.

The gene calls are TRBV30 and TRBJ1-5; a weak D match, TRBD1 (6 bases). This CDR3 is built from 14 residues. Germline V gene data show CDR1 as GTSNPN and CDR2 as SVGIG (reference sequence). V lost 1 base and J lost 3, with 10 bases in between. CDR3: CAWSETGNNQPQHF. In DNA, the CDR3 is TGTGCCTGGAGTGAAACAGGGAACAATCAGCCCCAGCATTTT.

This rearrangement joins TRBV5-4 to TRBJ1-1, with D possibly matching TRBD1 (6 bases). Trimming took off 4 bases at V and 4 bases at J, with 17 bases between the two ends. The germline gives CDR1 SGHNT, CDR2 YYREEE (reference sequence). This CDR3 contains 15 residues. The DNA for the CDR3 is TGTGCCAGCAGCCTAGGGGGGGGTGTGCCCACTGAAGCTTTCTTT. It translates to CASSLGGGVPTEAFF.

This chain joins TRBV7-9 and TRBJ1-5; D remains unclear. The CDR3 runs 16 residues. Germline assignment: CDR1 SEHNR and CDR2 FQNEAQ (reference sequence). Trimming pared 2 bases from V and 0 bases from J, leaving 11 bases between. This CDR3 is CASSLSRATSNQPQHF. The CDR3 DNA reads as TGTGCCAGCAGCTTATCGCGGGCTACTAGCAATCAGCCCCAGCATTTT.

The chain joins TRBV9 to TRBJ1-1; 10 bases are shared with TRBD1. The trim removed 0 bases at V and 2 bases at J, leaving 7 bases unmatched. Germline values: CDR1 SGDLS, CDR2 YYNGEE. This CDR3 contains 17 residues. CDR3 DNA: TGTGCCAGCAGCGTAGGGACAGGGGGTTGGGGAAACACTGAAGCTTTCTTT. Translated: CASSVGTGGWGNTEAFF.

This sequence joins TRBV5-1 and TRBJ1-6, with 7 positions matching TRBD1. The J segment lost 4 bases and the V segment lost 4 bases, leaving 8 bases of the junction unmatched. The CDR3 totals 16 residues. Germline-derived CDR1 and CDR2 are SGHRS and YFSETQ. The CDR3 coding sequence is TGCGCCAGCAGCCCTCGCGGGACAGAGTATAATTCACCCCTCCACTTT. Its translation: CASSPRGTEYNSPLHF.

V is TRBV5-1 and J is TRBJ1-1; no reliable D call. Germline CDR1 and CDR2: SGHRS and YFSETQ. V was pared by 3 bases and J by 4 bases, with 13 bases between. This CDR3 has 14 residues. The CDR3 DNA sequence: TGCGCCAGCAGCTCCGAGGGTTTTTTCACTGAAGCTTTCTTT. Amino acids: CASSSEGFFTEAFF.

The chain links TRBV9 to TRBJ2-5; 9 bases match TRBD1. Germline values: CDR1 SGDLS, CDR2 YYNGEE. V was pared by 0 bases and J by 5 bases, with 2 bases of the junction left unmatched. This CDR3 is built from 14 residues. The CDR3 here is CASSVGTGVETQYF. The CDR3 DNA reads TGTGCCAGCAGCGTAGGGACAGGGGTGGAGACCCAGTACTTC.

Comment on this clone: Other nucleotide sequences from this sample produce the same CDR3. The CDR3 protein is CASSLPGTPNTEAFF. The CDR3 coding sequence is TGTGCCAGCAGTTTGCCCGGGACACCGAACACTGAAGCTTTCTTT. The gene calls are TRBV28 and TRBJ1-1; D is perhaps TRBD1 (6 bases). CDR3 length: 15 residues. Germline CDR1 reads MDHEN; CDR2 reads SYDVKM. V was pared by 3 bases and J by 1 base, with 12 bases between.